This T cell receptor beta chain was retrieved from a study of blood T cell repertoires in COVID-19. Turning to the study itself: The cDNA or gDNA used as material had been derived from T cells, B-cell-depleted T cells, or PBMCs.

Two consecutive negative NP/OP PCR tests, clearance, or resolved symptoms defined Cohort 3 recovery. The CDR3 is 17 amino acids. Trimming stripped 1 base from V and 5 bases from J, with 18 bases between. From germline, CDR1 is LGHDT and CDR2 YNNKEL (reference sequence). Here immunoSEQ multiplex PCR was the method, and the copy in TCRdb shows in-frame clones only, minus some. Found here are 240,000 or so clones, 86% of them singletons; the top ten hold over 2%. This TCR was recovered from a woman between 45 and 60 years old who had recovered from COVID-19. V and J are TRBV3-1 (or the pseudogene TRBV3-2) and TRBJ2-1; D is perhaps TRBD1 (5 bases). The specimen was PBMCs or T cells enriched from blood (not recorded which). The CDR3 protein is CASSQVGVASYNNEQFF. The CDR3 coding sequence is TGTGCCAGCAGCCAAGTAGGGGTAGCCTCCTATAACAATGAGCAGTTCTTC.